This TCR beta chain was sequenced during a study of OX40 agonist ivuxolimab in advanced cancers. A note on the overall study: Ivuxolimab was an agonistic, fully human IgG2 monoclonal antibody directed against OX40 (CD134), a costimulatory receptor. Intravenous ivuxolimab was administered to patients every 2 weeks at six dose levels: 0.01, 0.1, 0.3, 1.5, 3 and 10 mg/kg. Of the 50 or so patients in dose escalation, 19 had hepatocellular carcinoma, some 15 had melanoma, 9 had renal cell carcinoma and 9 had head and neck cancer. A male proportion of 82.7% and a mean age of approximately 58 years, ranging from 23 to 79, were recorded for the dose-escalation cohort. Prior anti-PD-1, anti-PD-L1 or anti-CTLA-4 therapy was permitted, and about 40% of dose-escalation patients had received checkpoint inhibitors. Partial responses occurred in three dose-escalation patients: two with cutaneous melanoma and one with hepatocellular carcinoma. The purpose of peripheral TCRbeta sequencing was to test whether ivuxolimab changed TCR sequence diversity and led to clonal T-cell expansion. The paper reports the monotherapy dose-escalation portion (N = 52 patients) of the phase I ivuxolimab trial. What the research found in general, with its limitations: Low levels of normalized T-cell clonal expansion were also seen in some nonresponding patients. After ivuxolimab, more expanded clones were found on average in CD8+ T cells than in CD4+ T cells. At doses from 0.1 to 3.0 mg/kg, clonal expansion was seen in both CD4+ and CD8+ blood T cells between baseline and week 6. In the 0.1-3.0 mg/kg groups, partial responders had among the lowest normalized peripheral clonal expansion, particularly in CD8+ T cells. The antigen specificity of the clonally expanded peripheral T cells was not determined.

For CDR1 and CDR2, the germline V gene lists SGHTA and FQGTGA. The V end gives up 6 bases and the J end 4 bases, leaving 6 bases in the junction not matched to a gene. The CDR3 starts with the cysteine, ends with the phenylalanine, and has 14 residues. Only CDR3 DNA remains: 42 bases, in frame from the first base. As to this clone: Which antigen it targets is not known. No per-base quality is available; no much larger clone lies one base away.

Patients with autoimmune disease history or receiving systemic immunosuppression were excluded from the trial. In every dose cohort, peripheral blood was drawn for TCR sequencing at baseline, cycle 4 day 1, and cycle 7 day 1. Samples were obtained from an open-label, multicenter, first-in-human phase I dose-escalation trial of ivuxolimab. The trial enrolled adults with locally advanced or metastatic head and neck squamous cell, hepatocellular, melanoma or renal cell carcinoma. Before TCR sequencing, CD4+ T cells and CD8+ T cells were sorted from peripheral blood as separate populations. Genomic DNA was isolated from the sorted cells so that the TCRbeta CDR3 region could be sequenced. TCRbeta CDR3 regions were sequenced using the immunoSEQ Assay. Drawn from immuneACCESS, this table holds only the in-frame rearrangements with V and J called that TCRdb kept. Clones are partly lost; checked studies trace under half to an unresolved V gene and leave the rest unexplained. The sample yields about 69,000 clones; 91% were counted once. Of the sample, around 0.3% is held by the ten largest clones.

This specimen was CD4+ or CD8+ T cells sorted from blood, taken in a trial of the OX40 agonist ivuxolimab. Recombination linked TRBV7-3 to TRBJ1-2, and 9 junction bases match TRBD1. The origin of this receptor is an adult with an advanced solid tumor such as melanoma, head and neck, liver or kidney cancer. Here the CDR3 is given as CASSSPGQGYGYTF. The DNA is TGTGCCAGCAGTTCCCCGGGACAGGGCTATGGCTACACCTTC.